The TCR beta chain under discussion was sequenced for a study of cytomegalovirus exposure and HLA in healthy donors. About the study: The roughly 110 validation repertoires were produced on the same platform as the roughly 700 repertoires of the first cohort. This was reported in a later analysis.

Assay used: immunoSEQ multiplex PCR; TCRdb lists only in-frame clones, some missing. Of 150,000 to 200,000 clones listed, less than 90% are singletons. The study's findings and limits: Most TCR sequences were uncommon, yet certain public TCRs appeared in many donors. Cytomegalovirus status, reportedly, was diagnosed with high specificity and sensitivity by the classifier. Cytomegalovirus association was assigned to about 150 TCR beta chains.

This clone was detected only a few times. Its antigen is not identified. CDR3 length equals 16 residues. The V gene's germline CDR1 is KGHSH and CDR2 LQKENI. The germline V and J ends were trimmed by 0 bases and 2 bases, with 14 bases remaining between them. The receptor comes from a woman between 25 and 40 years old in good health and CMV-seronegative. The chain is built from TRBV18 and TRBJ2-7; D assignment may be TRBD1 or TRBD2 (5 bases each). The sequenced sample consisted of PBMCs. CDR3 sequence reads: CASSPPAGTTTYEQYF. The CDR3 DNA reads TGTGCCAGCTCACCACCAGCCGGGACCACAACCTACGAGCAGTACTTC. The full variable domain, its missing parts supplied by reference TRBV18 and TRBJ2-7, is NAGVMQNPRHLVRRRGQEARLRCSPMKGHSHVYWYRQLPEEGLKFMVYLQKENIIDESGMPKERFSAEFPKEGPSILRIQQVVRGDSAAYFCASSPPAGTTTYEQYFGPGTRLTVT.